The clone carrying this T cell receptor beta chain was seen a handful of times. This sample is part of a study of blood T cell repertoires in COVID-19. Study information: Acute and convalescent COVID-19 samples came from the United States, Italy and Spain. The analysed material was cDNA or gDNA that came from T cells, B-cell-depleted T cells, or PBMCs.

Enrolled during active infection, Seattle patients were then followed longitudinally. V lost 6 bases and J lost 4; bases outside the gene matches: 5. This CDR3 is 13 amino acids long. The V gene's germline CDR1 is MNHEY and CDR2 SVGAGI. Per the original methods: Nucleated cell number was recorded as an estimate derived from reference gene primer amplification. Produced via immunoSEQ multiplex PCR; TCRdb's table is partial and in-frame only. The V and J calls and clone size are taken from that table; D and trimming were inferred from the DNA. The sample has approximately 100,000 clones; 70% to 80% are singletons.

The TCR sequence derives from a man older than 75 with COVID-19, enrolled during active disease. The rearrangement joins TRBV6-5 to TRBJ2-5; TRBD1 matches at 7 bases. Sample: peripheral blood. The CDR3 here is CASSNRGRETQYF. CDR3 DNA: TGTGCCAGCAGCAACAGGGGAAGAGAGACCCAGTACTTC.